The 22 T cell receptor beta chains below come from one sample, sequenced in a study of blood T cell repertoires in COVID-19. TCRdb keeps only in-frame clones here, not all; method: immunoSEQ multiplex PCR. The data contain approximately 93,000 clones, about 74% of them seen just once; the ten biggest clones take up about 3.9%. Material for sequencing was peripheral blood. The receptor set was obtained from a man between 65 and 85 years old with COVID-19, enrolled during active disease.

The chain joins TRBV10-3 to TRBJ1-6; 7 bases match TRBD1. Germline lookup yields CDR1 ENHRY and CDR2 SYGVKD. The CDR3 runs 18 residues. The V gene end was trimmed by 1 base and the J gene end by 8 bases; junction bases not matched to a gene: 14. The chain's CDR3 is CAISELTGTSPTDSPLHF. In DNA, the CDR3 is TGTGCCATCAGTGAGTTGACAGGGACATCCCCCACGGATTCACCCCTCCACTTT.

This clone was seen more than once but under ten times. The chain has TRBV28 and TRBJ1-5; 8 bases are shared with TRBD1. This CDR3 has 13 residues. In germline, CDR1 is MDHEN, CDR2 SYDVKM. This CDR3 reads CVSGQGIEQPQHF. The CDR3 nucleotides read TGTGTGAGTGGACAGGGAATAGAGCAGCCCCAGCATTTT.

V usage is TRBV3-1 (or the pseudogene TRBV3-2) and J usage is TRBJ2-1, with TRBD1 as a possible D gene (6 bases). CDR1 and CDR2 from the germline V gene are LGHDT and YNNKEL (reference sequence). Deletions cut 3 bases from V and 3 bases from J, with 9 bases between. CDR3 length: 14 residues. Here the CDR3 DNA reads TGTGCCAGCAGCCAGTGGGACAACTACAATGAGCAGTTCTTC. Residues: CASSQWDNYNEQFF.

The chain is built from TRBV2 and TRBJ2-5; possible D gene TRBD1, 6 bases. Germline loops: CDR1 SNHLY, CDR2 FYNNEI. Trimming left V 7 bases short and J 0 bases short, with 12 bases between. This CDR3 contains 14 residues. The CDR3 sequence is CASIADRYQETQYF. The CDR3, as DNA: TGTGCCAGCATCGCCGACAGGTACCAAGAGACCCAGTACTTC.

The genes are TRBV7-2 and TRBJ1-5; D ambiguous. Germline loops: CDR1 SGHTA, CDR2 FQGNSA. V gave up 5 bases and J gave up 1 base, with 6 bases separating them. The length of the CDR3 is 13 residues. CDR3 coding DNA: TGTGCCAGCAGCCACGGGAGCAATCAGCCCCAGCATTTT. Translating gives CASSHGSNQPQHF. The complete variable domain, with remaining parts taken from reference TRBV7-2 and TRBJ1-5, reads GAGVSQSPSNKVTEKGKDVELRCDPISGHTALYWYRQSLGQGLEFLIYFQGNSAPDKSGLPSDRFSAERTGGSVSTLTIQRTQQEDSAVYLCASSHGSNQPQHFGDGTRLSIL.

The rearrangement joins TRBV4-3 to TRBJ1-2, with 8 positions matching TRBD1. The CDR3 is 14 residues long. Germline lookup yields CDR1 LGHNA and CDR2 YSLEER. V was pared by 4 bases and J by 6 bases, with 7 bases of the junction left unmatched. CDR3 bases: TGCGCCAGCAGCCCCACAGGGGGGGTGGATGGCTACACCTTC. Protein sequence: CASSPTGGVDGYTF.

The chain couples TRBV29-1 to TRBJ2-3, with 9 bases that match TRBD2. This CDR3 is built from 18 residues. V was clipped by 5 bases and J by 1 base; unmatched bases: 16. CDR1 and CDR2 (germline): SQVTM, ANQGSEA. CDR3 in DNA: TGCAGCGTTTCCGGTGGAGCTAGCGGGAAAGGGGGCACAGATACGCAGTATTTT. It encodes CSVSGGASGKGGTDTQYF.

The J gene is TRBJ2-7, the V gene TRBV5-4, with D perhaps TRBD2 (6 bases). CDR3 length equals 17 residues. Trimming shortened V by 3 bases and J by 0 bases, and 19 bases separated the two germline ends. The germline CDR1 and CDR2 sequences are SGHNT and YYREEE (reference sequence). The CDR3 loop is CASSYQGGGESSYEQYF. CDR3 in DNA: TGTGCCAGCAGCTACCAAGGCGGCGGGGAGAGCTCCTACGAGCAGTACTTC.

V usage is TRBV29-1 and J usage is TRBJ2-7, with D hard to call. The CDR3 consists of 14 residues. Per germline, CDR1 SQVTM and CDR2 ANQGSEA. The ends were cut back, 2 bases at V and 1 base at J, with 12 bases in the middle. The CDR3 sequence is CSVETTRPSYEQYF. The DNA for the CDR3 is TGCAGCGTTGAAACTACGCGGCCATCCTACGAGCAGTACTTC.

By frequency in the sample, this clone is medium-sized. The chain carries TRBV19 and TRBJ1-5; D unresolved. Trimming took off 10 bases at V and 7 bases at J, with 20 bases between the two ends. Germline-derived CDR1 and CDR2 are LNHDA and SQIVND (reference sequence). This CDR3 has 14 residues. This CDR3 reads CATGGPRERQPQHF. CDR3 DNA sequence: TGTGCCACCGGCGGGCCCCGTGAGAGGCAGCCCCAGCATTTT. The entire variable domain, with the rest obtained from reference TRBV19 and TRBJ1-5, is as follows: DGGITQSPKYLFRKEGQNVTLSCEQNLNHDAMYWYRQDPGQGLRLIYYSQIVNDFQKGDIAEGYSVSREKKESFPLTVTSAQKNPTAFYLCATGGPRERQPQHFGDGTRLSIL.

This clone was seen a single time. The CDR3 sequence: CAIVGGSFYNEQFF. CDR3 sequence (DNA): TGTGCCATCGTTGGCGGGAGCTTCTACAATGAGCAGTTCTTC. V gene TRBV10-3 combines with J gene TRBJ2-1, with 7 nucleotides matching TRBD2. V was pared by 8 bases and J by 3 bases, with 7 bases of the junction left unmatched. Germline CDR1 is ENHRY and CDR2 is SYGVKD. The length of the CDR3 is 14 residues.

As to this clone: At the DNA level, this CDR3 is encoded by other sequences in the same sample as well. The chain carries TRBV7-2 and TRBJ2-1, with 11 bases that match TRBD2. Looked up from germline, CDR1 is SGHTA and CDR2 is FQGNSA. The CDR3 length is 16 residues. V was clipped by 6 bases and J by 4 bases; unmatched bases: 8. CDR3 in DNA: TGTGCCAGCAGTTTGACCGGGACTAGCGGATACAATGAGCAGTTCTTC. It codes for CASSLTGTSGYNEQFF. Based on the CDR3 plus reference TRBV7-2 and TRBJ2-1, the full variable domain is GAGVSQSPSNKVTEKGKDVELRCDPISGHTALYWYRQSLGQGLEFLIYFQGNSAPDKSGLPSDRFSAERTGGSVSTLTIQRTQQEDSAVYLCASSLTGTSGYNEQFFGPGTRLTVL.

The DNA for the CDR3 is TGTGCCAGCAAGGCTAGCCTCGGTGAGCAGTTCTTC. Translation gives CASKASLGEQFF. V is TRBV6-5 and J is TRBJ2-1, with a possible D match to TRBD2 (5 bases). Trimming left V 7 bases short and J 9 bases short, with 13 bases between. This CDR3 spans 12 amino acids. Germline V gene data show CDR1 as MNHEY and CDR2 as SVGAGI.

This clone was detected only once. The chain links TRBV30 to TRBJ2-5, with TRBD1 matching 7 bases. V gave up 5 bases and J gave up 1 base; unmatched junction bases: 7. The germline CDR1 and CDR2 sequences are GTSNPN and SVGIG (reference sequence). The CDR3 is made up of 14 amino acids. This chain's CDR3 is CAWERQGLQETQYF. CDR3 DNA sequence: TGTGCCTGGGAGCGACAGGGCCTCCAAGAGACCCAGTACTTC.

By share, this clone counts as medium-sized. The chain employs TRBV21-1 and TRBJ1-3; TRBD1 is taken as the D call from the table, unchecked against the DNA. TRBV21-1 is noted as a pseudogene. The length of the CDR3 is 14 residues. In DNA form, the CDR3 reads TGTGAACTTCCTCGGCCAGACAGGGGAAACACCATATATTTT. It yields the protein CELPRPDRGNTIYF.

CDR3 loop: CASSQALAVYNEQFF. The CDR3 nucleotides are TGTGCCAGCAGCCAAGCACTAGCGGTATACAATGAGCAGTTCTTC. The V and J genes are TRBV4-2 and TRBJ2-1; 8 bases map to TRBD2. The CDR3 sequence is 15 residues long. The germline gives CDR1 LGHNA, CDR2 YNFKEQ. V shed 1 base and J 4 bases; nucleotides not matched to a gene: 3.

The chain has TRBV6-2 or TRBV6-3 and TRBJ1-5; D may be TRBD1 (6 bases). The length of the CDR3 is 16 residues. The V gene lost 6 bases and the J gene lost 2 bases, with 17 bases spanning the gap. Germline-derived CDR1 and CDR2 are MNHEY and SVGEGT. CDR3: CASSGAQGSGNQPQHF. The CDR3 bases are TGTGCCAGCAGCGGAGCTCAGGGGTCGGGCAATCAGCCCCAGCATTTT.

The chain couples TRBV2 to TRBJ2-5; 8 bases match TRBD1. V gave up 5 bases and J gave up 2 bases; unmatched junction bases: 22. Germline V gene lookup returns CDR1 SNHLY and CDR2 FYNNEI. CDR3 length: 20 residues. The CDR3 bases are TGTGCCAGCAGTTCCAAATCACCCTTTTGGACAGGGCTAATACAAGAGACCCAGTACTTC. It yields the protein CASSSKSPFWTGLIQETQYF.

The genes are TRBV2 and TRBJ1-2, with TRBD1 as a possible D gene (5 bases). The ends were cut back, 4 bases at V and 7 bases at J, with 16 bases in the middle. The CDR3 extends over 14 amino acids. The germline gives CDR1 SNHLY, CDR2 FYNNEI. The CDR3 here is CASSGRQGDIGYTF. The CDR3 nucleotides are TGTGCCAGCAGTGGTAGGCAGGGCGATATTGGCTACACCTTC.

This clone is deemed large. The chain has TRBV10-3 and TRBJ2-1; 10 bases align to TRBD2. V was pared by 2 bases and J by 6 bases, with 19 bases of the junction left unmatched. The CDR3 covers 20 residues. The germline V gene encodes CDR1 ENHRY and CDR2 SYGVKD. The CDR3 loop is CAISEKVRIPGTSVPNEQFF. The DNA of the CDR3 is TGTGCCATCAGTGAGAAAGTTCGTATCCCCGGGACTAGCGTACCCAATGAGCAGTTCTTC.

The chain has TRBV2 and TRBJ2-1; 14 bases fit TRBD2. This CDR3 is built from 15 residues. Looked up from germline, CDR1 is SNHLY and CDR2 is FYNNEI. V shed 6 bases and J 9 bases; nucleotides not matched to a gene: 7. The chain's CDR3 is CASSLGLAGEGEQFF. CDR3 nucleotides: TGTGCCAGCAGCTTGGGACTAGCGGGAGAGGGTGAGCAGTTCTTC. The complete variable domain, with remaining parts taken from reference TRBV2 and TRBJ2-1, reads EPEVTQTPSHQVTQMGQEVILRCVPISNHLYFYWYRQILGQKVEFLVSFYNNEISEKSEIFDDQFSVERPDGSNFTLKIRSTKLEDSAMYFCASSLGLAGEGEQFFGPGTRLTVL.

This chain's CDR3 is CASSVGETSNQPQHF. CDR3 bases: TGTGCCAGCAGCGTAGGGGAGACCAGCAATCAGCCCCAGCATTTT. The V and J genes are TRBV9 and TRBJ1-5; D remains unclear. Germline CDR1 and CDR2: SGDLS and YYNGEE. Trimming stripped 0 bases from V and 1 base from J, with 8 bases between. The CDR3 totals 15 residues.